These T cell receptor beta chains were read from a single sample in a study of shared clonotypes between healthy human individuals. The repertoire was sequenced with immunoSEQ multiplex PCR; TCRdb's copy has only in-frame clones and lacks some. The table shows about 1 million clones, with under 80% occurring only once. The sequenced sample was memory CD4+ T cells sorted from blood. These receptors were taken from a man younger than 35 in good health. CDR3s include the opening cysteine and the closing phenylalanine or tryptophan. D genes are given only for firm matches. Expanded clones get a size class; other rows say once, few or many, or leave the size out.

d_gene,abundance,j_gene,v_gene,CDR3nt,CDR3aa
.,.,TRBJ2-5,TRBV5-4,TGTGCCAGCAGCCCGGACTCGACTCAAGAGACCCAGTACTTC,CASSPDSTQETQYF
TRBD2,once,TRBJ2-1,TRBV6-6,TGTGCCACCTACCTGTTAGCGGGACACAATGAGCAGTTCTTC,CATYLLAGHNEQFF
.,.,TRBJ2-7,TRBV13,TGTGCCAGCAGCCGGTGGTCAGGGACCGACGAGCAGTACTTC,CASSRWSGTDEQYF
.,.,TRBJ1-1,TRBV6-5,TGTGCCAGCCTTCAAGAGTTGGGGGGGGTGGCTTTCTTT,CASLQELGGVAFF
.,.,TRBJ1-1,TRBV30,TGTGCCTGGAGTGCCGGGACGGCGAACACTGAAGCTTTCTTT,CAWSAGTANTEAFF
.,.,TRBJ2-1,TRBV11-3,TGTGCCAGCAGCTTAGGGGGGCGAGGGAAATTCGATGAGCAGTTCTTC,CASSLGGRGKFDEQFF
TRBD2,.,TRBJ2-2,TRBV18,TGTGCCAGCTCACCACCGACGGGAGGAGGCACCGGGGAGCTGTTTTTT,CASSPPTGGGTGELFF
.,.,TRBJ1-1,TRBV18,TGTGCCAGCTCACCACCAAAACCCGGGACAATGAACACTGAAGCTTTCTTT,CASSPPKPGTMNTEAFF
.,.,TRBJ2-2,TRBV10-3,TGTGCCATCAGAGTTAACGGGGACAACACCGGGGAGCTGTTTTTT,CAIRVNGDNTGELFF
.,.,TRBJ1-2,TRBV19,TGTGCCAGTAGACCCCAGAACTATGGCTACACCTTC,CASRPQNYGYTF